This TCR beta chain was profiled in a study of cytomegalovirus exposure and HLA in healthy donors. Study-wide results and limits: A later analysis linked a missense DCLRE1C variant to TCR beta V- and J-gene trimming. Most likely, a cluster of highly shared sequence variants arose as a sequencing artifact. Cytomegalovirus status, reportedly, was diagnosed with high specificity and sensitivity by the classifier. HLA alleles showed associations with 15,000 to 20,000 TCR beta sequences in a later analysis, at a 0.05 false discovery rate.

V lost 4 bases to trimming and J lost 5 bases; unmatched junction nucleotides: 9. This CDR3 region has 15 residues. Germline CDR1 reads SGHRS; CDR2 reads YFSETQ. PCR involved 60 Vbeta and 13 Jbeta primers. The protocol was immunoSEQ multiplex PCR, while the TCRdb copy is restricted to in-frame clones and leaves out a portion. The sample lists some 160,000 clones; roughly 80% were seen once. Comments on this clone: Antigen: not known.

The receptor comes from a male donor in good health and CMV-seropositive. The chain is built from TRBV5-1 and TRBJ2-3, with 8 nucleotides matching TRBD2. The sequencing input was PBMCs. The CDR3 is CASSPRRSGGDTQYF. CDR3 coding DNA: TGCGCCAGCAGCCCCCGACGGAGCGGGGGAGATACGCAGTATTTT.